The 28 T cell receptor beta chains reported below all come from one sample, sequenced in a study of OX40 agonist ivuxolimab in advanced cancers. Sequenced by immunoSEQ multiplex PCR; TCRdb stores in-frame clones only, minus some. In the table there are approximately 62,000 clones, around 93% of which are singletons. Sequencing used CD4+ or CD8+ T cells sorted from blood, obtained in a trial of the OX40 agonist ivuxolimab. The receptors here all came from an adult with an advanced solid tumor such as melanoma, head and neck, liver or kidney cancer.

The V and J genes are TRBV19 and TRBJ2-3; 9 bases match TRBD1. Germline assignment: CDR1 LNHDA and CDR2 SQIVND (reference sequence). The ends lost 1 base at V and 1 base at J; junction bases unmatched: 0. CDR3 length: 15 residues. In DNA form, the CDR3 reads TGTGCCAGTAGTATAGGACAGGGGGGCACAGATACGCAGTATTTT. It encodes CASSIGQGGTDTQYF.

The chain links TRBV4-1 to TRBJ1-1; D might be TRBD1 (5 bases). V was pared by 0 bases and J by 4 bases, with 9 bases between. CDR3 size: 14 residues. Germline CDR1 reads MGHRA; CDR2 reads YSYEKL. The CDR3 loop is CASSQEGVRTEAFF. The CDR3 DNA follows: TGCGCCAGCAGCCAAGAAGGGGTGCGCACTGAAGCTTTCTTT.

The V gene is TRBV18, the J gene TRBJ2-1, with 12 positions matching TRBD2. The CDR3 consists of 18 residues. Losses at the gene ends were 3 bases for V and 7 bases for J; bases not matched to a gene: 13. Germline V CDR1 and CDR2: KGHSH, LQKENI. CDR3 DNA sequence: TGTGCCAGCTCACCTGGGACTAGCGGGCGCCTATTGATGAATGAGCAGTTCTTC. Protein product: CASSPGTSGRLLMNEQFF.

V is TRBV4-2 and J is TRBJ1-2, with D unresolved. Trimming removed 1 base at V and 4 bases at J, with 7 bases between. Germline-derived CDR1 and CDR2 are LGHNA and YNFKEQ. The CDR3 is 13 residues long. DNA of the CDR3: TGTGCCAGCAGCCAAGGGAAGAGCTATGGCTACACCTTC. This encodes CASSQGKSYGYTF.

The DNA for the CDR3 is TGTGCCAGCAGCTTAATCACGAACACTGAAGCTTTCTTT. This sequence encodes CASSLITNTEAFF. V usage is TRBV7-3 and J usage is TRBJ1-1, with D uncertain. Germline V gene sequence: CDR1 SGHTA, CDR2 FQGTGA. The CDR3 sequence is 13 residues long. Trimming pared 1 base from V and 1 base from J, leaving 4 bases between.

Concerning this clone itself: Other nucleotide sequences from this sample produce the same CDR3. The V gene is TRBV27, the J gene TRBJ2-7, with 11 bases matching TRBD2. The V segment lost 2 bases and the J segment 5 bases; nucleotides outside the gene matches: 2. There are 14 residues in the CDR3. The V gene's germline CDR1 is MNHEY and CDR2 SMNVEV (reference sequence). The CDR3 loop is CASSLGTSGNEQYF. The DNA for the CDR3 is TGTGCCAGCAGTTTAGGGACTAGCGGTAACGAGCAGTACTTC.

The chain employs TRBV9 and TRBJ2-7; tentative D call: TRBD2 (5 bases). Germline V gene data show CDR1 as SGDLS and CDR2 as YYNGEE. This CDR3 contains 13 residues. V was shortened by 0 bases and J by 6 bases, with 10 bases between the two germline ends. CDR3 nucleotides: TGTGCCAGCAGCGTAGGAGGGTCCGCCGAGCAGTACTTC. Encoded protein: CASSVGGSAEQYF.

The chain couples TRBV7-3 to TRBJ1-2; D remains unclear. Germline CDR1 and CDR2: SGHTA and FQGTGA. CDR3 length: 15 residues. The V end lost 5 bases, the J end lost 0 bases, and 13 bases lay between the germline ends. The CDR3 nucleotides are TGTGCCAGCAGCGCACAGCCTGTAGCTAACTATGGCTACACCTTC. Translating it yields CASSAQPVANYGYTF.

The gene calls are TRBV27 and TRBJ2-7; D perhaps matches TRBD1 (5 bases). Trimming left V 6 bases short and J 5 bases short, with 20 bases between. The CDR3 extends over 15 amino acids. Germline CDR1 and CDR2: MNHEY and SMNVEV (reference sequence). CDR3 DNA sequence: TGTGCCAGCAGCCTAAGTCCTCAGGGAATACACGAGCAGTACTTC. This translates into CASSLSPQGIHEQYF.

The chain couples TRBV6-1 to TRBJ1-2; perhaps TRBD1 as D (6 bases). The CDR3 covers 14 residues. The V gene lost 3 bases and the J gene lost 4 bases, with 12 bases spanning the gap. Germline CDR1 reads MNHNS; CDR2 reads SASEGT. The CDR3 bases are TGTGCCAGCAGTGATAGGGGGTTTGGCTATGGCTACACCTTC. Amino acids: CASSDRGFGYGYTF.

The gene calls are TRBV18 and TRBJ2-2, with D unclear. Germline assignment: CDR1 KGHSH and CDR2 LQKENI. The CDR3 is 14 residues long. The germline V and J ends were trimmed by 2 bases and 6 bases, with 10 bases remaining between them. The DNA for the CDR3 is TGTGCCAGCTCACCAACTGGCAGACCCGGGGAGCTGTTTTTT. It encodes CASSPTGRPGELFF.

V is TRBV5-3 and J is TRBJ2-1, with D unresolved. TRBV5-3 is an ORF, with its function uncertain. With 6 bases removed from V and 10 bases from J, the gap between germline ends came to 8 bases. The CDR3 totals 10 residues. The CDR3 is CARTPREQFF. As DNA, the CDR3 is TGTGCCAGAACCCCGCGAGAGCAGTTCTTC.

CDR3 sequence: CASSLGFGQRSGNTIYF. The CDR3 DNA sequence: TGTGCCAGCAGCTTGGGTTTTGGGCAGCGCTCTGGAAACACCATATATTTT. This rearrangement joins TRBV5-5 to TRBJ1-3; no clear D. The germline V and J ends were trimmed by 0 bases and 0 bases, with 13 bases remaining between them. The CDR3 sequence is 17 residues long. Per the germline V gene, CDR1 is SGHKS and CDR2 is YYEKEE (reference sequence). The entire variable domain, with the rest obtained from reference TRBV5-5 and TRBJ1-3, is as follows: DAGVTQSPTHLIKTRGQQVTLRCSPISGHKSVSWYQQVLGQGPQFIFQYYEKEERGRGNFPDRFSARQFPNYSSELNVNALLLGDSALYLCASSLGFGQRSGNTIYFGEGSWLTVV.

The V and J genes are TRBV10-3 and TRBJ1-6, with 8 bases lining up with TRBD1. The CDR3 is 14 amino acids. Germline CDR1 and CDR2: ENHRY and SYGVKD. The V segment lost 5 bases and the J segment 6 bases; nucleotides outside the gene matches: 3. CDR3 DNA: TGTGCCATCAGTTATGACAGGGGTAATTCACCCCTCCACTTT. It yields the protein CAISYDRGNSPLHF.

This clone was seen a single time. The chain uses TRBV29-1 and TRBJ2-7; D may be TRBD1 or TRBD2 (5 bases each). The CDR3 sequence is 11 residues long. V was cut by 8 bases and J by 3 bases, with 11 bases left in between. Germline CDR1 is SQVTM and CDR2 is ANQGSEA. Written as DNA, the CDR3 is TGCAGCACCGGGACGGACTACGAGCAGTACTTC. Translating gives CSTGTDYEQYF.

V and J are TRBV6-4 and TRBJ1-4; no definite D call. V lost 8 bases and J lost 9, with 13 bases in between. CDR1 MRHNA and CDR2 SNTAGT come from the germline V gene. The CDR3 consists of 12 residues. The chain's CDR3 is CASGKARKKLFF. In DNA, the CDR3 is TGTGCCAGCGGGAAGGCACGTAAAAAACTGTTTTTT.

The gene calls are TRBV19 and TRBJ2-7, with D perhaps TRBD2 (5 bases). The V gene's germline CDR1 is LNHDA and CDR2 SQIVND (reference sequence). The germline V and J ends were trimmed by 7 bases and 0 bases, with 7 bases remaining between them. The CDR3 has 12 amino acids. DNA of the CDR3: TGTGCCAGTACCGGGGACTCCTACGAGCAGTACTTC. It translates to CASTGDSYEQYF.

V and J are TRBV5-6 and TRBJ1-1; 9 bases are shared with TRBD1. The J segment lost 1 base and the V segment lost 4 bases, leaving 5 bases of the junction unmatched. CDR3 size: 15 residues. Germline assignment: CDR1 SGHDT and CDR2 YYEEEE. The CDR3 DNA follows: TGTGCCAGCAGCCACCCGACAGGGGGGAACACTGAAGCTTTCTTT. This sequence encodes CASSHPTGGNTEAFF.

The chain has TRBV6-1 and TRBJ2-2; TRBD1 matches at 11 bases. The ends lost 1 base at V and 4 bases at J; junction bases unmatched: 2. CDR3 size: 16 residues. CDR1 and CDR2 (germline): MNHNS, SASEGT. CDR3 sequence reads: CASSEGTGGGTGELFF. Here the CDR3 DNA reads TGTGCCAGCAGTGAAGGGACAGGGGGCGGCACCGGGGAGCTGTTTTTT.

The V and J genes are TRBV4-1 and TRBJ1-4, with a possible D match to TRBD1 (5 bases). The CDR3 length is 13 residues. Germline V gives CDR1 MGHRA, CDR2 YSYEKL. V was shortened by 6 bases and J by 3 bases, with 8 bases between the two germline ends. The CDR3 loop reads CASRGESNEKLFF. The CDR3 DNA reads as TGCGCCAGCAGGGGGGAGTCTAATGAAAAACTGTTTTTT.

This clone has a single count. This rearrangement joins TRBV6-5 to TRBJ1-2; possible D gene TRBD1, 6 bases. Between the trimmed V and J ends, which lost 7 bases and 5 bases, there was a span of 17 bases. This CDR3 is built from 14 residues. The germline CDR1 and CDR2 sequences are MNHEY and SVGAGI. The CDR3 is CASTPQGSGYGYTF. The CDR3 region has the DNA TGTGCCAGCACTCCACAGGGTTCAGGGTATGGCTACACCTTC.

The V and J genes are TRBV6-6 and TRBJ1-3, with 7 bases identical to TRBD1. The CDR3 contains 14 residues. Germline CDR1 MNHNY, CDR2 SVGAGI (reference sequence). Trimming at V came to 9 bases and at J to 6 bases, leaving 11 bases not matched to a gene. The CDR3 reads CASTLGTAPNTIYF. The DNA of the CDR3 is TGTGCCAGTACCCTCGGGACAGCACCAAACACCATATATTTT.

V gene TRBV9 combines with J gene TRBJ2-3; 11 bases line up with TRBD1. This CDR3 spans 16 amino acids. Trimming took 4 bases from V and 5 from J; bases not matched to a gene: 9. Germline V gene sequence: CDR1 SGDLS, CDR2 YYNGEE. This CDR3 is CASSSGTGGNGDTQYF. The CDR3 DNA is TGTGCCAGCAGCTCGGGGACAGGGGGTAATGGAGATACGCAGTATTTT.

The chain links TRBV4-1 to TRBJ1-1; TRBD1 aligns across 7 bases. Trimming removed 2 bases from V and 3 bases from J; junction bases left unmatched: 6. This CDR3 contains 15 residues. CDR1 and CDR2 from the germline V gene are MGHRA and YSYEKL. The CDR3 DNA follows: TGCGCCAGCAGCCAATTCCGGGACAGCGACACTGAAGCTTTCTTT. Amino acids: CASSQFRDSDTEAFF.

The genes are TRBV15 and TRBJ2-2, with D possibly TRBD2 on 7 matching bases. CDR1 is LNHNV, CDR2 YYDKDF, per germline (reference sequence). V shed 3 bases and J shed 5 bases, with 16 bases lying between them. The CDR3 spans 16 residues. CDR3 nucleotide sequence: TGTGCCACCAGCAGTGGATGGGGGGGCGGAACCGGGGAGCTGTTTTTT. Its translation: CATSSGWGGGTGELFF.

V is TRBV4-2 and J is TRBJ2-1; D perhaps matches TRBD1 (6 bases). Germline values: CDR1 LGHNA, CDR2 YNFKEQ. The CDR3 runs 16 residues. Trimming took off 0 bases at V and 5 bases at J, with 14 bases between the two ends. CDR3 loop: CASSQDTTGNNNEQFF. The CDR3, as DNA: TGTGCCAGCAGCCAAGATACCACAGGGAACAACAATGAGCAGTTCTTC.

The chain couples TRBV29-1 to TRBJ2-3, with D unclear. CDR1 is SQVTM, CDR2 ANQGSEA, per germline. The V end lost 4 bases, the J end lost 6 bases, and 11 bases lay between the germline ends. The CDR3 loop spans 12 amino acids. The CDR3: CSVAKTADTQYF. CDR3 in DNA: TGCAGCGTTGCCAAAACGGCGGATACGCAGTATTTT.

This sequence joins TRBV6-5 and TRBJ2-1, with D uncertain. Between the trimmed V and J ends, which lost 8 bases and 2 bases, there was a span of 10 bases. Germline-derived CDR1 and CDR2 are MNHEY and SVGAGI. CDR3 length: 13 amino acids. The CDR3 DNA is TGTGCCAGCGGATACGACCCCTACAATGAGCAGTTCTTC. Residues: CASGYDPYNEQFF.